A selection of T cell receptor beta chains follows, all from one sample in a study of blood T cell repertoires in COVID-19. Clones were sequenced by immunoSEQ multiplex PCR, and TCRdb holds only the in-frame ones, with some missing. The table shows 100,000 or so clones, with about nine tenths occurring only once. Sequenced sample: peripheral blood. The source is a man aged 65-85 years with acute or convalescent COVID-19. Both conserved end residues are part of each CDR3. A D gene is named only where the DNA matches it firmly. Clone size appears in some rows only: once, few, many, or a class for an expanded clone.

clone size	D gene	J gene	V gene	CDR3 DNA	CDR3 protein
few	TRBD1	TRBJ1-2	TRBV29-1	TGCAGCGGCCTCAGGGGGATCTATGGCTACACCTTC	CSGLRGIYGYTF
.	TRBD2	TRBJ2-7	TRBV9	TGTGCCAGCAGCGCGAGGACTAGCGGGGCCAACGAGCAGTACTTC	CASSARTSGANEQYF
.	.	TRBJ1-2	TRBV7-2	TGTGCCAGTATACAGGGTAACAACTATGGCTACACCTTC	CASIQGNNYGYTF
.	TRBD1	TRBJ1-3	TRBV25-1	TGTGCCACGTGTAAGGACAGGGTGGCAAACACCATATATTTT	CATCKDRVANTIYF
.	.	TRBJ2-7	TRBV2	TGTGCCAGCCTTTCTAGGGGACATTCCTACGAGCAGTACTTC	CASLSRGHSYEQYF
.	.	TRBJ1-1	TRBV9	TGTGCCAGCAGCGTAGACGGTCGGGATGGCACTGAAGCTTTCTTT	CASSVDGRDGTEAFF
.	.	TRBJ2-1	TRBV5-4	TGTGCCAGCAGCTTTGGGGGAGGGGGATCCTACAATGAGCAGTTCTTC	CASSFGGGGSYNEQFF
few	.	TRBJ1-1	TRBV18	TGTGCCAGCTCCGTGGAAGGAGCTGAAGCTTTCTTT	CASSVEGAEAFF
once	TRBD2	TRBJ2-1	TRBV5-1	TGCGCCAGCAACCCGGGAGGCAATGAGCAGTTCTTC	CASNPGGNEQFF
.	.	TRBJ2-5	TRBV11-2	TGTGCCAGCAGCTTAGATCACACCTCGAGGGCCCAGTACTTC	CASSLDHTSRAQYF
.	.	TRBJ1-1	TRBV6-5	TGTGCCAGCAGTTACGGGCAGGTGAACACTGAAGCTTTCTTT	CASSYGQVNTEAFF
.	.	TRBJ1-2	TRBV5-1	TGCGCCAGCAGCTTTGCGGAAAATGGCTACACCTTC	CASSFAENGYTF
.	.	TRBJ2-2	TRBV5-1	TGCGCCAGCAAGTTGGTTGCGGGTTTCACCGGGGAGCTGTTTTTT	CASKLVAGFTGELFF
.	TRBD1	TRBJ1-2	TRBV14	TGTGCCAGCAGCCGCCAATCCGGGACAGGAGGTGGCTACACCTTC	CASSRQSGTGGGYTF
.	.	TRBJ2-5	TRBV5-6	TGTGCCAGCAGCTTGGCTGTCCAAGAGACCCAGTACTTC	CASSLAVQETQYF
once	TRBD1	TRBJ1-4	TRBV5-5	TGTGCCAGCAGCTGGACCCCCGGGACAGGGGATGAAAAACTGTTTTTT	CASSWTPGTGDEKLFF
.	.	TRBJ2-7	TRBV12-3/TRBV12-4	TGTGCCAGCTCCCGGGTGACGCCTTACGAGCAGTACTTC	CASSRVTPYEQYF
.	.	TRBJ2-3	TRBV4-2	TGTGCCAGCAGCCCGGGACTCCTGAACACAGATACGCAGTATTTT	CASSPGLLNTDTQYF
.	.	TRBJ1-3	TRBV4-3	TGCGCCAGCAGCCAAGAGGCAGTGAACACCATATATTTT	CASSQEAVNTIYF
once	.	TRBJ2-3	TRBV19	TGTGCCAGTAGTATATCTACAGATACGCAGTATTTT	CASSISTDTQYF
.	.	TRBJ1-3	TRBV28	TGTGCCAGCAGTTTAACAGGTACCTCTGGAAACACCATATATTTT	CASSLTGTSGNTIYF
.	.	TRBJ2-7	TRBV12-3/TRBV12-4	TGTGCCAGCAGCCCGAGACTAGGAGGCGAGCAGTACTTC	CASSPRLGGEQYF
few	.	TRBJ1-4	TRBV18	TGTGCCAGCTCACTAGGAAGGGGGAATGAAAAACTGTTTTTT	CASSLGRGNEKLFF
.	.	TRBJ2-1	TRBV10-1	TGCGCCAGCAGTGGACAAACCTACAATGAGCAGTTCTTC	CASSGQTYNEQFF
.	.	TRBJ1-5	TRBV6-5	TGTGCCAGCAGACCTTACAGCGGTTACAATCAGCCCCAGCATTTT	CASRPYSGYNQPQHF
.	.	TRBJ2-6	TRBV4-1	TGCGCCAGCAGCCAAACCAGCTCTGGGGCCAACGTCCTGACTTTC	CASSQTSSGANVLTF
.	TRBD1	TRBJ2-7	TRBV18	TGTGCCAGCTCACCTATAGGACAGGGTGCGGGTGAGCAGTACTTC	CASSPIGQGAGEQYF
.	.	TRBJ1-3	TRBV28	TGTGCCAGCAGTCCCCTAGGGGGTGGGTCTGGAAACACCATATATTTT	CASSPLGGGSGNTIYF
.	TRBD1	TRBJ1-4	TRBV29-1	TGCAGCGCGGGGGCCCAGGGGGCGAGTGAAAAACTGTTTTTT	CSAGAQGASEKLFF
.	.	TRBJ1-1	TRBV11-2	TGTGCCAGCAGCTTATTCGTCATACCAGGGAAGGTTGAAGCTTTCTTT	CASSLFVIPGKVEAFF
once	TRBD1	TRBJ2-2	TRBV7-6	TGTGCCAGCAGCTCGCACAGGGGTACCGGGGAGCTGTTTTTT	CASSSHRGTGELFF
.	.	TRBJ2-1	TRBV24-1	TGTGCCACCAGTGATCCTAATAACAATGAGCAGTTCTTC	CATSDPNNNEQFF
.	TRBD2	TRBJ2-3	TRBV10-3	TGTGCCATCAGTGATCTTAGCGGGAGGGCCCTCACAGATACGCAGTATTTT	CAISDLSGRALTDTQYF
few	TRBD1	TRBJ1-4	TRBV14	TGTGCCAGCAGCAACAGGGGGAGGTTTAATGAAAAACTGTTTTTT	CASSNRGRFNEKLFF
.	.	TRBJ1-2	TRBV4-1	TGCGCCAGCAGCCAAGCGACGAAAATTACAGGGAGCAGGGGTGGCTACACCTTC	CASSQATKITGSRGGYTF
once	.	TRBJ2-1	TRBV4-3	TGCGCCAGCAGCCAAGATGCGACTCTTATCAATGAGCAGTTCTTC	CASSQDATLINEQFF
.	.	TRBJ2-6	TRBV6-2/TRBV6-3	TGTGCCAGCAGTTACTCGCAGAACTCTGGGGCCAACGTCCTGACTTTC	CASSYSQNSGANVLTF
.	.	TRBJ1-1	TRBV25-1	TGTGCCAGCAGTTCACCGGGACTTATGAACACTGAAGCTTTCTTT	CASSSPGLMNTEAFF
.	TRBD2	TRBJ2-7	TRBV5-4	TGTGCCAGCAGCTTGGGAGGGAGGGCCTACGAGCAGTACTTC	CASSLGGRAYEQYF
.	TRBD2	TRBJ2-4	TRBV7-2	TGTGCCAGCAGCCCCCAGCGGGGGGGAAGGAACATTCAGTACTTC	CASSPQRGGRNIQYF
.	TRBD2	TRBJ2-3	TRBV19	TGTGCCAGTAGTATCTCAGCGGGGGGCACAGATACGCAGTATTTT	CASSISAGGTDTQYF
.	.	TRBJ1-1	TRBV6-5	TGTGCCAGCAGTTTAACAGGGTACATGAACACTGAAGCTTTCTTT	CASSLTGYMNTEAFF
once	TRBD2	TRBJ2-3	TRBV4-1	TGCGCCAGCGAACGGCTAGCGGGGGGGGCTCGCTCAGATGCGCAGTATTTT	CASERLAGGARSDAQYF
.	.	TRBJ2-2	TRBV5-1	TGCGCCAGCAGCCCTCAGGGGAACACCGGGGAGCTGTTTTTT	CASSPQGNTGELFF
.	TRBD1	TRBJ1-2	TRBV18	TGTGCCAGCTCACCGGGGGACAGGGCCAACTATGGCTACACCTTC	CASSPGDRANYGYTF
once	TRBD2	TRBJ2-3	TRBV11-2	TGTGCCAGCAGACAGCAACCGGGACTAGCTACAGATACGCAGTATTTT	CASRQQPGLATDTQYF
.	TRBD2	TRBJ2-1	TRBV10-2	TGCGCCAGCAGTGAGCCAAGCGGGAGATCTGAGCAGTTCTTC	CASSEPSGRSEQFF
.	TRBD1	TRBJ1-3	TRBV30	TGTGCCTGGAGACCCCCGACAGGGGTAGGAAACACCATATATTTT	CAWRPPTGVGNTIYF
.	TRBD1	TRBJ1-6	TRBV6-5	TGTGCCAGCACCCACCGGGACAGGGGTAATTCACCCCTCCACTTT	CASTHRDRGNSPLHF
.	TRBD1	TRBJ1-6	TRBV27	TGTGCCAGCAGTGCCACAGGGGGCACCTATAATTCACCCCTCCACTTT	CASSATGGTYNSPLHF
.	.	TRBJ1-3	TRBV19	TGTGCCAGTAGTGTAACCCCTCAGGGGTCTGGAAACACCATATATTTT	CASSVTPQGSGNTIYF
.	TRBD1	TRBJ1-5	TRBV30	TGTGCCTGGAGTAAGCAGGGGGCCCAGCCCCAGCATTTT	CAWSKQGAQPQHF